This T cell receptor beta chain was found in a study of PD-1 blockade in classical Hodgkin lymphoma. Whole-study findings and limits: Healthy donors reportedly exceeded newly diagnosed patients in baseline TCR diversity.

Time point meaning: cycle 4 day 1 (C4D1), after five to seven weeks of nivolumab. Relapse after autologous stem cell transplantation occurred in every patient, and brentuximab vedotin exposure varied. The method was immunoSEQ multiplex PCR; TCRdb's version includes in-frame clones alone and lacks a portion of them. This table holds tens of thousands of clones, roughly 78% found once. This clone has only a few counts. The antigen is undetermined. CDR3 length equals 14 residues. V was trimmed by 4 bases and J by 0 bases, leaving 10 bases between them. Germline V CDR1 and CDR2: MDHEN, SYDVKM. This chain connects TRBV28 to TRBJ2-7; D ambiguous. This sample comprised peripheral blood mononuclear cells (PBMCs), obtained before the fourth cycle of nivolumab. The TCR sequence derives from a human donor with classical Hodgkin lymphoma. CDR3: CASSSYRSSYEQYF. The CDR3 coding sequence is TGTGCCAGCAGTTCGTACAGAAGCTCCTACGAGCAGTACTTC.